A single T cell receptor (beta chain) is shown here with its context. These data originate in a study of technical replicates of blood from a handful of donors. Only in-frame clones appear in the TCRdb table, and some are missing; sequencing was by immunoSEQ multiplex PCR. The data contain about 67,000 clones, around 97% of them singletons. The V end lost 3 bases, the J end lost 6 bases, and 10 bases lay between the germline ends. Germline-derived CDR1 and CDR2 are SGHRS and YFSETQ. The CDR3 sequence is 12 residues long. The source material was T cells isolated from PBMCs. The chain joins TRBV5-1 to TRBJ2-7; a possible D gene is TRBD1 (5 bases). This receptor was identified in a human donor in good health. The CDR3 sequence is CASSWAGFEQYF. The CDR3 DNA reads TGCGCCAGCAGCTGGGCAGGGTTCGAGCAGTACTTC. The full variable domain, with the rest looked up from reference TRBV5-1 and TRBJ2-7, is KAGVTQTPRYLIKTRGQQVTLSCSPISGHRSVSWYQQTPGQGLQFLFEYFSETQRNKGNFPGRFSGRQFSNSRSEMNVSTLELGDSALYLCASSWAGFEQYFGPGTRLTVT.